This TCR beta chain was captured by sequencing in a study of beta chain features in type 1 diabetes. Study-wide background: The study examined 107,917,701 sorted cells across all samples.

Donors contributed one heparinised blood draw apiece, averaging roughly 0.12 L. Sorting based on CD45RO/CCR7/CD25/CD127/CD95/CD27 separated CD4+ naive, central memory, regulatory and stem cell-like memory cells. Study-level results: Researchers report that Type 1 diabetes patients had moderately but significantly shorter TCRB CDR3s across all four CD4+ subsets. Patients and controls would be equally affected if PCR favored shorter templates.

Note on this clone: Its antigen is undetermined.

cDNA synthesis used the whole RNA isolate, giving expressed TCRB sequences. Libraries were prepared by immunoSEQ multiplex PCR; TCRdb keeps only in-frame clonotypes and omits some of them. Found here are about 340,000 clones, roughly 8.8% of them singletons; the top ten hold 1%. The germline CDR1 and CDR2 sequences are LNHNV and YYDKDF (reference sequence). V gave up 5 bases and J gave up 7 bases; unmatched junction bases: 18. CDR3 length: 17 amino acids. The sequenced sample was central memory CD4+ T cells from blood. This chain uses TRBV15 with TRBJ1-2, with TRBD1 matching 8 bases. This sequence originates from a man aged 25-45 years with type 1 diabetes. CDR3 amino acids: CATSAKGAGGWDGGYTF. The CDR3 DNA reads TGTGCCACCAGCGCCAAGGGGGCAGGGGGCTGGGACGGTGGCTACACCTTC.